This T cell receptor (beta chain) appears in the sequencing data of a study of T cell responses to AZD1222 COVID-19 vaccine. With regard to this clone: The antigen is undetermined.

The assay was immunoSEQ multiplex PCR, and TCRdb's table has in-frame clones only and misses some. This sample has 160,000 or so clones, with about 88% found just once. Overall study findings and caveats: Donors, mostly white British, included more females; clonal diversity was possibly underestimated.

This CDR3 is built from 12 residues. Germline loops: CDR1 MDHEN, CDR2 SYDVKM. The germline V and J ends were trimmed by 4 bases and 6 bases, with 9 bases remaining between them. The gene calls are TRBV28 and TRBJ1-2; D is undetermined. The TCR sequence derives from an adult who had recovered from COVID-19. Source: peripheral blood, taken after recovery from COVID-19. The CDR3 spells CASSSAHNGYTF. DNA for the CDR3: TGTGCCAGCAGTTCCGCGCATAATGGCTACACCTTC.